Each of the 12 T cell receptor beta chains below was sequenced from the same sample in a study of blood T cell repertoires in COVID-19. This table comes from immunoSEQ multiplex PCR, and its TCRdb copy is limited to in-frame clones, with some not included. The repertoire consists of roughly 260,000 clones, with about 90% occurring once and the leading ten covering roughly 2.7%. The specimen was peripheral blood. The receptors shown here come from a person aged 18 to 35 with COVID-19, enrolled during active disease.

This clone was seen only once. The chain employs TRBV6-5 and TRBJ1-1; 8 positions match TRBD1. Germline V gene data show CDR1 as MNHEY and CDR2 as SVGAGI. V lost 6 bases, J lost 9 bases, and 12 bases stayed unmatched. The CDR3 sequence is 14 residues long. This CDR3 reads CASRTGQGSRKAFF. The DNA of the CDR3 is TGTGCCAGCAGAACCGGACAGGGCTCCCGAAAAGCTTTCTTT.

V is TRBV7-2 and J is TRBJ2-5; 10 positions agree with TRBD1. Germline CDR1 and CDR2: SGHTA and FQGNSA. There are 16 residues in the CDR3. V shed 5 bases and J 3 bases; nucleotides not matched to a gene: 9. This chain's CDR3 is CASSPRTGGLEETQYF. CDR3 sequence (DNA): TGTGCCAGCAGCCCCCGGACAGGGGGGCTAGAAGAGACCCAGTACTTC.

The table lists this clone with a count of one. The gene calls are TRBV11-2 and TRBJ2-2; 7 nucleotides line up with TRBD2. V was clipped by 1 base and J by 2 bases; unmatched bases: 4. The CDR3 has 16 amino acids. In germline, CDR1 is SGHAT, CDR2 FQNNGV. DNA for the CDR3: TGTGCCAGCAGCTTAGGACTAGCCTTCAACACCGGGGAGCTGTTTTTT. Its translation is CASSLGLAFNTGELFF.

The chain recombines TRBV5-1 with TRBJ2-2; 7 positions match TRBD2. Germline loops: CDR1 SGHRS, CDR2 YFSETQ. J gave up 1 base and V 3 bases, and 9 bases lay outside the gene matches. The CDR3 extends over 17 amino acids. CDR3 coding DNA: TGCGCCAGCAGCTCATATGAGGGGAGGGGGAACACCGGGGAGCTGTTTTTT. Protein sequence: CASSSYEGRGNTGELFF.

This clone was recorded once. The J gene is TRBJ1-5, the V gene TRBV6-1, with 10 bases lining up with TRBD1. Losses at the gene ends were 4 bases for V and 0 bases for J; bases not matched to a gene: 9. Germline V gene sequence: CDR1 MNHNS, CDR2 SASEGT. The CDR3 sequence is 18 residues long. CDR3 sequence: CASSGTGGTLYSNQPQHF. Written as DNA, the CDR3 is TGTGCCAGCAGTGGGACAGGGGGGACACTCTATAGCAATCAGCCCCAGCATTTT.

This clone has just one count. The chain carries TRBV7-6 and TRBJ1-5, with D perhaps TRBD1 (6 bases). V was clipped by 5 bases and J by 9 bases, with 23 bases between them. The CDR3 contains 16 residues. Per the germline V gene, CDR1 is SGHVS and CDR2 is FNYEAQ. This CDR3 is CASSPSEQGTPSPQHF. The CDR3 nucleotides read TGTGCCAGCAGCCCCTCGGAACAGGGTACCCCGTCGCCCCAGCATTTT.

In DNA form, the CDR3 reads TGTGCCAGCAGTACCGACAGGGCGAACTATGGCTACACCTTC. Its protein is CASSTDRANYGYTF. The chain has TRBV6-5 and TRBJ1-2, with 7 bases identical to TRBD1. The junction had 5 bases not matched to a gene; V was cut back by 5 bases and J by 2 bases. Germline V gene lookup returns CDR1 MNHEY and CDR2 SVGAGI. This CDR3 spans 14 amino acids.

The CDR3 protein is CASSPLAGMDTDTQYF. The DNA for the CDR3 is TGTGCCAGCAGCCCCCTTGCGGGGATGGACACAGATACGCAGTATTTT. This chain joins TRBV13 and TRBJ2-3, with D possibly matching TRBD2 (6 bases). The CDR3 is made up of 16 amino acids. The germline CDR1 and CDR2 sequences are PRHDT and FYEKMQ (reference sequence). With 5 bases removed from V and 2 bases from J, the gap between germline ends came to 17 bases.

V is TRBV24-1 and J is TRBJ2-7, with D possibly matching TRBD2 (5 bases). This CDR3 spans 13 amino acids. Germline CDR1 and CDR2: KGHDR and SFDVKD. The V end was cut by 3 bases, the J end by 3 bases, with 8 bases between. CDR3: CATSDPTSYEQYF. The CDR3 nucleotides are TGTGCCACCAGTGATCCCACTAGCTACGAGCAGTACTTC.

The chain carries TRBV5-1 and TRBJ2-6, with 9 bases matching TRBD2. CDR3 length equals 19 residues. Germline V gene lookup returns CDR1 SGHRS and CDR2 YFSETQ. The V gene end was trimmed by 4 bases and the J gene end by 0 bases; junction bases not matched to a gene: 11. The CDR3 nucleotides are TGCGCCAGCAGCCTTACCATAGCGGGAGCTACCTCTGGGGCCAACGTCCTGACTTTC. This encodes CASSLTIAGATSGANVLTF.

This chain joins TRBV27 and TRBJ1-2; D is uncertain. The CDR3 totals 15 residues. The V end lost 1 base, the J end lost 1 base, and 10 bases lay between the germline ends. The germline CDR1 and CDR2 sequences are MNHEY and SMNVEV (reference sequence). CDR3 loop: CASSLLSNSNYGYTF. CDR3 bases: TGTGCCAGCAGTTTATTATCCAACAGTAACTATGGCTACACCTTC.

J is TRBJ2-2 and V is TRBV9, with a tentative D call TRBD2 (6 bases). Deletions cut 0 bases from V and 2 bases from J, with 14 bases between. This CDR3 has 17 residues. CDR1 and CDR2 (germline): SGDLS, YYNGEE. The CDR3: CASSVEPQRANTGELFF. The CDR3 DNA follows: TGTGCCAGCAGCGTAGAGCCCCAGCGGGCTAACACCGGGGAGCTGTTTTTT.